The clone carrying this T cell receptor (beta chain) was found many times. Its antigen is as yet unknown. The record originates from a study of human T cells and chemical hapten exposure. Using its own MiXCR run on the RACE reads, TCRdb lists one record per CDR3 protein. This table holds approximately 87,000 distinct CDR3 sequences, over 9.5% found once. The CDR3 is 13 residues long. V lost 6 bases and J 4 bases, leaving 12 bases between the germline ends. CDR1 MNHEY and CDR2 SMNVEV come from the germline V gene (reference sequence). Study-level findings and limits: Having alopecia, donors may respond immunologically unlike healthy people. Expanded TCRs showed more large CDR3 clusters than pre-sensitization or healthy control sets.

Sample time point: patch test 2, 6 weeks after DPC sensitization. The treatment: therapeutic diphenylcyclopropenone sensitization with weekly scalp DPC. This specimen was whole blood, taken in connection with sensitization to the hapten diphenylcyclopropenone (DPC). J is TRBJ2-5 and V is TRBV27; D may be TRBD1 (6 bases). The receptor was derived from a woman aged 40-49 years with alopecia areata. Some clones in this sample may be carry-over from other donors' samples. DNA for the CDR3: TGTGCCAGCAGCCAAAACAGGGCAGAGACCCAGTACTTC. The encoded protein is CASSQNRAETQYF.